Shown below are 8 T cell receptor beta chains from a single sample sequenced in a study of graft-versus-host responses after intestinal transplantation. Assay used: immunoSEQ multiplex PCR; TCRdb lists only in-frame clones, some missing. The sample lists almost 55,000 clones, more than 80% seen once, with around 5.1% in the top ten. The specimen was PBMCs, collected approximately 660 days after intestinal transplant. Receptor source: a human patient who received an intestinal transplant, so some T cells may come from the graft donor.

The J gene is TRBJ1-1, the V gene TRBV6-5, with 9 positions matching TRBD1. Germline CDR1 is MNHEY and CDR2 is SVGAGI. The CDR3 runs to 13 residues. J lost 5 bases, V lost 6 bases, and 4 bases had no gene match. The CDR3 here is CASRQGARTEAFF. In DNA form, the CDR3 reads TGTGCCAGCAGACAGGGGGCGCGGACTGAAGCTTTCTTT.

The J gene is TRBJ1-3, the V gene TRBV21-1; TRBD1 was called by the table and not checked on the DNA. TRBV21-1 is a pseudogene locus. The CDR3 is made up of 18 amino acids. CDR3 DNA: TGTGCCAGCAGCCGTAGGATCCACAGGGATCTTAAATGGAACACCATATATTTT. Protein sequence: CASSRRIHRDLKWNTIYF.

J is TRBJ1-1 and V is TRBV2; the match to TRBD1 covers 7 bases. Germline trimming cut 6 bases from V and 3 bases from J; bases unmatched to any gene: 4. There are 13 residues in the CDR3. In germline, CDR1 is SNHLY, CDR2 FYNNEI. The CDR3 here is CASRATGDTEAFF. For the CDR3, the DNA is TGTGCCAGCAGGGCCACAGGGGACACTGAAGCTTTCTTT.

The chain recombines TRBV11-2 with TRBJ1-2; unclear D gene. The germline V gene has CDR1 SGHAT and CDR2 FQNNGV. This CDR3 comprises 13 residues. Trimming pared 3 bases from V and 6 bases from J, leaving 11 bases between. The CDR3 is CASSLMAPDGYTF. The CDR3 region has the DNA TGTGCCAGCAGCTTGATGGCGCCGGATGGCTACACCTTC.

This clone has just one count. J is TRBJ1-5 and V is TRBV2; 11 nucleotides agree with TRBD1. Losses at the gene ends were 6 bases for V and 7 bases for J; bases not matched to a gene: 2. This CDR3 comprises 13 residues. Germline assignment: CDR1 SNHLY and CDR2 FYNNEI. This chain's CDR3 is CASRGTGGQPQHF. CDR3 in DNA: TGTGCCAGCAGGGGGACAGGGGGGCAGCCCCAGCATTTT. Full variable domain (remainder filled in from reference TRBV2 and TRBJ1-5): EPEVTQTPSHQVTQMGQEVILRCVPISNHLYFYWYRQILGQKVEFLVSFYNNEISEKSEIFDDQFSVERPDGSNFTLKIRSTKLEDSAMYFCASRGTGGQPQHFGDGTRLSIL.

This chain connects TRBV2 to TRBJ1-5; D may be TRBD1 (5 bases). Trimming took off 5 bases at V and 4 bases at J, with 12 bases between the two ends. The CDR3 is 14 residues long. Germline loops: CDR1 SNHLY, CDR2 FYNNEI. The chain's CDR3 is CASSSQGSNQPQHF. The CDR3 bases are TGTGCCAGCAGTTCCCAGGGTAGTAATCAGCCCCAGCATTTT.

The genes are TRBV7-9 and TRBJ2-5; 11 bases are shared with TRBD2. The germline V gene has CDR1 SEHNR and CDR2 FQNEAQ (reference sequence). CDR3 length: 17 residues. The V segment lost 2 bases and the J segment 1 base; nucleotides outside the gene matches: 6. The CDR3 is CASSLPGLAGFQETQYF. As DNA, the CDR3 is TGTGCCAGCAGCTTACCCGGACTAGCGGGCTTCCAAGAGACCCAGTACTTC.

The genes are TRBV12-5 and TRBJ1-5, with D uncertain. Trimming pared 0 bases from V and 2 bases from J, leaving 20 bases between. This CDR3 has 19 residues. Germline V gives CDR1 LGHNT, CDR2 FRNRAP. This CDR3 reads CASGLVLLGRTKGNQPQHF. CDR3 sequence (DNA): TGTGCTAGTGGTTTGGTACTTCTTGGCAGGACGAAGGGCAATCAGCCCCAGCATTTT.